The 14 T cell receptor beta chains in this list originate from one sample, sequenced in a study of blood T cells in healthy people across ages. The use of a sample-barcoded 5' primer and a J-beta primer mix characterized a second PCR of roughly 7 to 12 cycles. In TCRdb, the 5' RACE reads were re-called with MiXCR into one record per CDR3 protein. The data contain about 1.6 million distinct CDR3 sequences, around 36% of them singletons. Source material: blood. The origin of the receptors is a woman in her twenties or thirties in good health.

The chain joins TRBV4-1 to TRBJ1-2; 8 nucleotides align to TRBD1. The CDR3 runs to 14 residues. CDR1 and CDR2 from the germline V gene are MGHRA and YSYEKL. V trimming: 3 bases; J trimming: 8 bases; junction bases outside the gene matches: 8. The CDR3 spells CASSQPSGGRGYTF. In nucleotides, the CDR3 is TGCGCCAGCAGCCAGCCATCAGGGGGCCGGGGCTACACCTTC.

This clonotype showed up just a few times. This chain links TRBV7-2 with TRBJ2-1; 10 nucleotides match TRBD2. V lost 5 bases and J lost 6; bases outside the gene matches: 10. CDR3 length equals 16 residues. Germline values: CDR1 SGHTA, CDR2 FQGNSA. The CDR3 DNA follows: TGTGCCAGCAGCATAAGAGCGGGGGGGCACTTCAATGAGCAGTTCTTC. This sequence encodes CASSIRAGGHFNEQFF.

This clonotype was detected only a few times. V and J are TRBV20-1 and TRBJ2-3; D may be TRBD2 (6 bases). The CDR3 is 14 residues long. The germline CDR1 and CDR2 sequences are DFQATT and SNEGSKA (reference sequence). Trimming removed 5 bases at V and 0 bases at J, with 12 bases between. The CDR3 DNA reads TGCAGTGCTCTCCGAGCGGGCAGCACAGATACGCAGTATTTT. Amino acid sequence: CSALRAGSTDTQYF.

This clonotype has only a few counts. This rearrangement joins TRBV6-2 or TRBV6-3 to TRBJ2-7; perhaps TRBD1 as D (6 bases). The CDR3 is made up of 13 amino acids. Germline CDR1 is MNHEY and CDR2 is SVGEGT. V was pared by 5 bases and J by 6 bases, with 14 bases between. The CDR3 loop is CASSQTGFGEQYF. CDR3 sequence (DNA): TGTGCCAGCAGTCAAACAGGGTTTGGCGAGCAGTACTTC.

This chain joins TRBV28 and TRBJ2-7; no reliable D call. In germline, CDR1 is MDHEN, CDR2 SYDVKM. Trimming removed 5 bases at V and 1 base at J, with 12 bases between. The CDR3 runs to 14 residues. CDR3 sequence: CASSTIPTSYEQYF. The DNA for the CDR3 is TGTGCCAGCAGTACAATACCTACTTCCTACGAGCAGTACTTC.

This clonotype was counted a few times. The chain is built from TRBV7-8 and TRBJ2-7; D possibly corresponds to TRBD2 (6 bases). This CDR3 has 19 residues. Germline CDR1 and CDR2: SGHVS and FQNEAQ. Trimming stripped 1 base from V and 1 base from J, with 23 bases between. The CDR3 loop is CASSLGVLGASDSSYEQYF. CDR3 DNA sequence: TGTGCCAGCAGCTTAGGGGTCTTAGGGGCTAGCGATTCATCCTACGAGCAGTACTTC.

V usage is TRBV20-1 and J usage is TRBJ2-7, with TRBD1 matching 12 bases. V was pared by 3 bases and J by 7 bases, with 13 bases of the junction left unmatched. CDR3 length: 16 residues. Germline lookup yields CDR1 DFQATT and CDR2 SNEGSKA (reference sequence). DNA for the CDR3: TGCAGTGCTAGGGGGACAACGGGACAGGGGGCAGGGGAGCAGTACTTC. This sequence encodes CSARGTTGQGAGEQYF.

In this sample, this clonotype turned up a few times. This chain links TRBV10-2 with TRBJ2-1; 13 nucleotides line up with TRBD2. The J segment lost 8 bases and the V segment lost 6 bases, leaving 13 bases of the junction unmatched. There are 17 residues in the CDR3. CDR1 is WSHSY and CDR2 is SAAADI in the germline V gene. DNA for the CDR3: TGCGCCAGCAGGGACAAAACGACTAGCGGGGGGAGGGATGAGCAGTTCTTC. Its translation: CASRDKTTSGGRDEQFF.

The CDR3 region has the DNA TGCAGCGTCAGGGTACTAGGACAGGGCTACGAGCAGTACTTC. Its translation is CSVRVLGQGYEQYF. This chain links TRBV29-1 with TRBJ2-7; 8 nucleotides line up with TRBD1. The germline gives CDR1 SQVTM, CDR2 ANQGSEA. The CDR3 has 14 amino acids. J was trimmed by 3 bases and V by 6 bases; bases with no gene match: 10.

The V call is TRBV5-1, the J call TRBJ2-2; perhaps TRBD1 as D (5 bases). This CDR3 has 14 amino acids. Germline V gene lookup returns CDR1 SGHRS and CDR2 YFSETQ. V lost 2 bases, J lost 3 bases, and 8 bases lay in between. The CDR3 loop reads CASSFARDTGELFF. The CDR3 DNA reads TGCGCCAGCAGCTTTGCCAGGGACACCGGGGAGCTGTTTTTT.

The chain links TRBV5-8 to TRBJ2-3, with 7 bases identical to TRBD2. With 9 bases clipped from V and 8 bases from J, the junction kept 6 bases outside the gene matches. Germline lookup yields CDR1 SGHTS and CDR2 YDEGEE. The CDR3 is made up of 11 amino acids. CDR3 in amino acids: CATEPGGTQYF. CDR3 coding DNA: TGTGCCACCGAACCGGGAGGTACGCAGTATTTT.

This clonotype was observed a handful of times. For the CDR3, the DNA is TGTGCCAGCAGCCAGCGAGCGGGCAATGAGCAGTTCTTC. This gives the protein CASSQRAGNEQFF. The gene calls are TRBV4-2 and TRBJ2-1, with D possibly matching TRBD2 (6 bases). V shed 3 bases and J shed 6 bases, with 9 bases lying between them. This CDR3 has 13 amino acids. CDR1 is LGHNA, CDR2 YNFKEQ, per germline.

This clonotype was found a few times. J is TRBJ2-1 and V is TRBV2, with 9 nucleotides matching TRBD2. Germline CDR1 is SNHLY and CDR2 is FYNNEI. Trimming cost V 7 bases and J 2 bases; bases outside gene matches: 6. The CDR3 contains 15 residues. This chain's CDR3 is CASNTAGGPYNEQFF. The CDR3 nucleotides are TGTGCCAGCAACACAGCGGGGGGTCCCTACAATGAGCAGTTCTTC.

The count of this clonotype is one. The chain recombines TRBV3-1 with TRBJ2-7; D is unclear. The germline CDR1 and CDR2 sequences are LGHDT and YNNKEL (reference sequence). This CDR3 is built from 14 residues. Between the trimmed V and J ends, which lost 4 bases and 3 bases, there was a span of 13 bases. As DNA, the CDR3 is TGTGCCAGCAGCCTCTATGGCCCTCTCTACGAGCAGTACTTC. Translation gives CASSLYGPLYEQYF.